This T cell receptor beta chain stems from a study of regulatory T cells in long-lasting Graves disease. Arm-PCR of CDR3 regions and iRepertoire HTBI primers were the basis on which TCR beta libraries were built. Using its own MiXCR run on the multiplex PCR reads, TCRdb lists one record per CDR3 protein. The sample holds approximately 400,000 distinct CDR3 sequences; approximately 15% are singletons and the top ten take roughly 8%. The CDR3 totals 16 residues. The V gene lost 1 base and the J gene lost 2 bases, with 12 bases spanning the gap. Germline CDR1 reads KGHSH; CDR2 reads LQKENI. The sample holds a few counts of this clonotype. Described time point: newly diagnosed GD, antithyroid drugs for less than 3 months. The TCR library was made from RNA extracted from PBMCs. Separately, the same data were catalogued under a study of T cells in Graves' hyperthyroidism and ophthalmopathy. That investigation notes: Lactation, pregnancy, other autoimmune disease or uncontrolled infection excluded patients.

This sequence joins TRBV18 and TRBJ2-1, with D perhaps TRBD1 (6 bases). The sample in question was peripheral blood mononuclear cells (PBMCs), obtained at new diagnosis, from a patient treated with antithyroid drugs. This receptor was taken from a woman in her 40s with Graves disease. The CDR3 nucleotides read TGTGCCAGCTCACCACTGAAGGGGGTCGCCTACAATGAGCAGTTCTTC. Translated, it gives CASSPLKGVAYNEQFF.